This TCR beta chain was found in a study of cytomegalovirus exposure and HLA in healthy donors. Study context: Membership in the Caucasian-associated ancestry cluster was found for about four fifths of almost 400 genotyped donors.

Amplification used 60 Vbeta primers and 13 Jbeta primers. Sequencing was performed with immunoSEQ multiplex PCR; in TCRdb, only in-frame clones are kept and a portion is missing. The sample carries about 110,000 clones, 83% recorded once. In germline, CDR1 is MGHRA, CDR2 YSYEKL. Unmatched junction bases numbered 6, after V lost 4 bases and J lost 1 base. This CDR3 contains 16 residues. This receptor was obtained from a man in his late teens or twenties in good health and CMV-seronegative. V and J are TRBV4-1 and TRBJ1-5; TRBD1 aligns across 8 bases. The sequencing input was PBMCs. This CDR3 is CASSPIRQGSNQPQHF. Here the CDR3 DNA reads TGCGCCAGCAGCCCCATACGACAGGGGAGCAATCAGCCCCAGCATTTT.